This entry is about one TCR beta chain. TCRdb ran MiXCR on the 5' RACE reads and lists one entry per CDR3 protein. The sample comprises about 690,000 distinct CDR3 sequences, 21% of which are singletons, and 4.3% rests with the top ten. The data derive from a study of identical twins. From germline, CDR1 is SGHTA and CDR2 FQGTGA. The V gene lost 8 bases and the J gene lost 0 bases, with 15 bases spanning the gap. CDR3 length: 15 residues. The data were also submitted as part of a second study, on T cells expressing NK-cell markers.

This receptor was taken from a woman aged 18-29 years in good health. The rearrangement links TRBV7-3 to TRBJ2-3; weak D call: TRBD1 (6 bases). Sequencing was done on a sample of PBMCs. The DNA of the CDR3 is TGTGCCAGCTCCCAAACAGGGCCGAGCACAGATACGCAGTATTTT. As protein: CASSQTGPSTDTQYF.